The rows below give T cell receptor beta chains drawn from one sample of a study of cytomegalovirus exposure and HLA in healthy donors. Clones were sequenced by immunoSEQ multiplex PCR, and TCRdb holds only the in-frame ones, with some missing. The table has about 75,000 clones, roughly four fifths seen once; the top ten hold 1.5% to 2%. What was sequenced was PBMCs. Receptor source: a man aged 18 to 29 in good health and CMV-seronegative. Each CDR3 is given with its conserved first and last residue.

TRBV28	TRBJ1-5	CASNRGGASNQPQHF
TRBV9	TRBJ1-1	CASSAGRGRTEAFF
TRBV6-6	TRBJ1-2	CASSWTGDYGYTF
TRBV9	TRBJ2-3	CASSVGGGPLGDTQYF
TRBV11-1	TRBJ2-2	CASSLPRFEGVNTGELFF
TRBV20-1	TRBJ2-7	CSARRDYEQYF
TRBV2	TRBJ1-2	CASSEQEGRYYGYTF
TRBV6-4	TRBJ2-2	CASSESSGNTGELFF
TRBV18	TRBJ2-5	CASSPLTSAREAQYF
TRBV25-1	TRBJ1-1	CASRGWGGTEAFF
TRBV4-2	TRBJ2-2	CASTPTNRQGWSGNTGELFF
TRBV5-6	TRBJ2-5	CASSWSGGETQYF
TRBV29-1	TRBJ1-1	CSVVVPGAHQAFF
TRBV7-3	TRBJ1-2	CASSLGTVGGGYTF
TRBV4-3	TRBJ2-2	CASSQDQNPGELFF
TRBV21-1	TRBJ2-7	CASSKPYTDRGPTYEQYF
TRBV6-4	TRBJ2-5	CASSASGGHQETQYF
TRBV28	TRBJ1-3	CASSLGDIPFSGNTIYF
TRBV29-1	TRBJ1-2	CSVGSGENYGYTF
TRBV7-2	TRBJ2-6	CARAPGLAGAGANVLTF
TRBV5-1	TRBJ2-7	CASSTGQGFSYEQYF
TRBV7-3	TRBJ2-3	CASSLGSGGAYADTQYF
TRBV30	TRBJ2-7	CAWDKPGQRKLGSYEQYF
TRBV7-8	TRBJ1-4	CASSLQQTTNEKLFF
TRBV11-2	TRBJ1-5	CASSEGQGWVQPQHF
TRBV6-1	TRBJ2-1	CASEYNEQFF
TRBV30	TRBJ2-7	CAWTSYSGGTPYEQYF
TRBV15	TRBJ2-7	CATSGQSYEQYF
TRBV30	TRBJ1-3	CAWSVSNTIYF
TRBV6-6	TRBJ2-7	CASSKTDRGIWDEQYF
TRBV19	TRBJ2-1	CASSPGGSRSYNEQFF
TRBV19	TRBJ2-1	CASSRDSTPYNEQFF
TRBV25-1	TRBJ1-1	CASSESEVWGNTEAFF
TRBV2	TRBJ1-3	CASSYPRDRSSGNTIYF
TRBV7-6	TRBJ1-6	CASSLAGRNDSPLHF
TRBV5-4	TRBJ1-2	CASSQTGGSRGYTF
TRBV4-1	TRBJ2-1	CASSGTAYNEQFF
TRBV5-1	TRBJ2-7	CASTLGQGIYEQYF
TRBV19	TRBJ2-7	CASSIAKRFEQYF
TRBV2	TRBJ1-1	CASRGAAKGVTEAFF
TRBV30	TRBJ1-4	CAWSVQANEKLFF
TRBV7-9	TRBJ1-5	CASSLIVGQGEQPQHF
TRBV27	TRBJ2-3	CASRNDRGPTDTQYF
TRBV7-3	TRBJ2-1	CASSSGAETENYNEQFF
TRBV9	TRBJ2-1	CASTAFGGPGNEQFF
TRBV6-5	TRBJ1-2	CASSYRLTGGSGYTF
TRBV7-2	TRBJ2-1	CASSLGTSGTREQFF
TRBV7-9	TRBJ2-2	CASSWGPSGGPEITGELFF
TRBV1	TRBJ2-6	CTSSQVATGANVLTF
TRBV7-2	TRBJ2-7	CASSPQTGNYEQYF
TRBV19	TRBJ1-1	CASARGVAEAFF
TRBV30	TRBJ2-7	CAWRVFGEQYF
TRBV28	TRBJ1-2	CASSLSDRVVYGYTF
TRBV9	TRBJ1-3	CASSVRGTGNTIYF
TRBV5-1	TRBJ2-3	CASRPLAGADTQYF
TRBV4-3	TRBJ2-2	CASSLRPDRLGTGELFF
TRBV28	TRBJ2-6	CASSYGQGAIGANVLTF
TRBV6-1	TRBJ2-7	CASSALGTGGYEQYF
TRBV6-4	TRBJ2-2	CASQSRASTGELFF